Here is one T cell receptor (beta chain) with its context. The antigen is not known. The repertoire was sequenced with immunoSEQ multiplex PCR; TCRdb's copy has only in-frame clones and lacks some. The data contain approximately 30,000 clones, more than 80% of them singletons. This sample is part of a study of a mutant IDH1 vaccine in newly diagnosed glioma. General study results and limits: Changes in top peripheral clonotypes did not appear linked to pseudoprogression. Patients mounted vaccine-induced immune responses in roughly 93% of cases.

V lost 0 bases and J lost 5; bases outside the gene matches: 6. This CDR3 region has 15 residues. Germline V gene data show CDR1 as MNHEY and CDR2 as SVGAGI. The sample's time point: week 47, end of study. What each vaccine dose contained was 300 ug of mutant IDH1 20-mer peptide, accompanied by topical imiquimod. At weeks 1, 3, 5, 7, 11, 15, 19 and 23, patients received a vaccination, eight in all. Donors had new WHO grade 3 or 4 IDH1-mutant, ATRX-lost astrocytomas. Sample: PBMCs, taken from a glioma patient whose treatment included an IDH1 peptide vaccine. The clonotype was recovered from a woman aged 40-49 years with glioma. The chain is built from TRBV6-5 and TRBJ1-1; 7 nucleotides align to TRBD1. This chain's CDR3 is CASSYSHRGGTEAFF. In DNA form, the CDR3 reads TGTGCCAGCAGTTACTCCCACAGGGGCGGAACTGAAGCTTTCTTT.